The following is a TCR beta chain sequence with its context. What it binds is unknown. These data originate in a study of cytotoxic CD8 clonotypes in ibrutinib-treated CLL. Study in general: Included were 11 to 12 relapsed/refractory and about 15 treatment-naive patients, of whom fewer than 18 were IGHV unmutated. Partial response was seen in about 25 patients and complete response in 2; after median around six years, roughly 14 stayed remitted, about 12 progressed. Study results and limitations: The study found public clonotypes uncommon, contracting or stable on treatment.

The method was immunoSEQ multiplex PCR; TCRdb's version includes in-frame clones alone and lacks a portion of them. The sample contains roughly 130,000 clones, over 60% of which appear only once. The germline V gene has CDR1 SGHTA and CDR2 FQGNSA. CDR3 length: 16 amino acids. With V trimmed by 4 bases and J by 0 bases, 3 bases remained unmatched. The receptor was isolated from a human donor with chronic lymphocytic leukemia. Sequences were derived from PBMCs, sampled after 12 months of ibrutinib treatment. The chain is built from TRBV7-2 and TRBJ2-3; 11 nucleotides agree with TRBD2. The CDR3 sequence: CASSSRTSGSTDTQYF. The DNA of the CDR3 is TGTGCCAGCAGCTCCAGGACTAGCGGGAGCACAGATACGCAGTATTTT.